Below are 23 T cell receptor beta chains sequenced from a single sample in a study of T-cell reconstitution after alpha-beta-depleted transplantation in children. The authors prepared the TCRbeta library with unique molecular identifiers. TCRdb re-called the PCR reads through MiXCR, storing one row per CDR3 protein. The sample contains about 980,000 distinct CDR3 sequences, roughly 29% of which appear only once. The specimen was PBMCs, mostly from graft donor cells, collected 360 days after TCRalphabeta/CD19-depleted stem cell transplant. The receptors derive from a boy under two years old who had a stem cell transplant for SCID, so the T cells may come from the graft donor.

The sample holds a few counts of this clonotype. The chain couples TRBV4-2 to TRBJ2-2; D is unclear. This CDR3 has 16 residues. Germline lookup yields CDR1 LGHNA and CDR2 YNFKEQ. V lost 0 bases, J lost 3 bases, and 11 bases lay in between. CDR3: CASSQDISRDTGELFF. The CDR3 DNA sequence: TGTGCCAGCAGCCAAGATATTAGTAGGGACACCGGGGAGCTGTTTTTT.

The chain employs TRBV10-3 and TRBJ1-5, with D possibly being TRBD1 (6 bases). Germline V gene lookup returns CDR1 ENHRY and CDR2 SYGVKD. The V end lost 11 bases, the J end lost 1 base, and 15 bases lay between the germline ends. CDR3 length: 14 amino acids. The CDR3: CASQGTPSNQPQHF. The CDR3 region has the DNA TGTGCCTCTCAAGGGACACCAAGCAATCAGCCCCAGCATTTT.

This chain links TRBV12-3 or TRBV12-4 with TRBJ2-7; either TRBD1 or TRBD2 may fit D (5 bases each). This CDR3 spans 15 amino acids. The ends were cut back, 6 bases at V and 1 base at J, with 16 bases in the middle. CDR3 DNA: TGTGCCAGCAGGGATAATACGGGGCTTTCCTACGAGCAGTACTTC. Its protein product is CASRDNTGLSYEQYF.

This clonotype has only a few counts. V is TRBV11-2 and J is TRBJ2-1; no definite D call. Germline assignment: CDR1 SGHAT and CDR2 FQNNGV. This CDR3 comprises 15 residues. V was shortened by 4 bases and J by 7 bases, with 17 bases between the two germline ends. As DNA, the CDR3 is TGTGCCAGCAGCTCCCTTACATCCATGGGGAATGAGCAGTTCTTC. It specifies CASSSLTSMGNEQFF.

J is TRBJ1-2 and V is TRBV28; 8 bases are a match to TRBD1. Losses at the gene ends were 5 bases for V and 0 bases for J; bases not matched to a gene: 11. CDR1 and CDR2 (germline): MDHEN, SYDVKM. The CDR3 totals 17 residues. CDR3 nucleotides: TGTGCCAGCAGTAACCAGGGGGCCGGGGGGGCTAACTATGGCTACACCTTC. Protein: CASSNQGAGGANYGYTF.

This clonotype has more than one count but fewer than ten. The chain joins TRBV20-1 to TRBJ2-3; 9 positions match TRBD1. J lost 2 bases, V lost 7 bases, and 16 bases had no gene match. CDR1 and CDR2 (germline): DFQATT, SNEGSKA (reference sequence). This CDR3 comprises 17 residues. CDR3 nucleotide sequence: TGCAGTGGAGGGTTGGACGGGACAGGGTATTTCACAGATACGCAGTATTTT. Encoded protein: CSGGLDGTGYFTDTQYF.

This clonotype was counted only a few times. The V gene is TRBV6-5, the J gene TRBJ2-7; D may be TRBD1 (5 bases). Germline V gene data show CDR1 as MNHEY and CDR2 as SVGAGI. CDR3 size: 15 residues. Trimming took 0 bases from V and 2 from J, leaving 11 bases between them. CDR3 protein: CASSYSQGDTYEQYF. The CDR3 nucleotides read TGTGCCAGCAGTTACTCCCAGGGCGATACCTACGAGCAGTACTTC.

This clonotype was observed a handful of times. The CDR3: CASTPGTGYYEQYF. The CDR3 DNA reads TGCGCCAGCACTCCCGGGACAGGGTACTACGAGCAGTACTTC. The chain recombines TRBV5-1 with TRBJ2-7; 9 bases align to TRBD1. CDR3 length equals 14 residues. The V and J ends lost 6 bases and 3 bases, in that order; junction bases with no gene match: 7. Germline CDR1 SGHRS, CDR2 YFSETQ.

This clonotype showed up just a few times. The chain uses TRBV4-2 and TRBJ2-3; 9 nucleotides align to TRBD2. Looked up from germline, CDR1 is LGHNA and CDR2 is YNFKEQ. This CDR3 region has 15 residues. With V trimmed by 1 base and J by 5 bases, 4 bases remained unmatched. The CDR3 DNA reads TGTGCCAGCAGCCAAGGGACTAGCGTTGGAGATACGCAGTATTTT. Translation: CASSQGTSVGDTQYF.

This clonotype was seen a single time. The chain has TRBV20-1 and TRBJ2-1; 7 nucleotides line up with TRBD2. V dropped 0 bases and J dropped 10; count of bases not matched to a gene: 6. This CDR3 has 13 residues. Looked up from germline, CDR1 is DFQATT and CDR2 is SNEGSKA (reference sequence). The CDR3 nucleotides read TGCAGTGCTAGAGATGGAGGGGAGGGAGAGCAGTTCTTC. Amino acids: CSARDGGEGEQFF.

The CDR3 DNA follows: TGTGCCAGCAGCACCTCTGGTACAGGCCAGTACAATGAGCAGTTCTTC. Translation gives CASSTSGTGQYNEQFF. The chain employs TRBV7-2 and TRBJ2-1; a possible D gene is TRBD1 (5 bases). The V gene lost 5 bases and the J gene lost 4 bases, with 18 bases spanning the gap. CDR3 length: 16 amino acids. The germline V gene has CDR1 SGHTA and CDR2 FQGNSA.

This clonotype was seen a handful of times. CDR3 coding DNA: TGTGCCAGCAGTTCGAACCTCAGGGGTCCGGGGACCCAGTACTTC. As protein: CASSSNLRGPGTQYF. The chain uses TRBV6-5 and TRBJ2-5, with D tentatively TRBD1 (6 bases). The CDR3 is 15 amino acids. Germline assignment: CDR1 MNHEY and CDR2 SVGAGI. Between the trimmed V and J ends, which lost 4 bases and 7 bases, there was a span of 19 bases.

V gene TRBV29-1 combines with J gene TRBJ2-5; D not certain. Trimming removed 4 bases at V and 1 base at J, with 7 bases between. The CDR3 covers 12 residues. Germline CDR1 and CDR2: SQVTM and ANQGSEA. The CDR3 sequence is CSVVHLQETQYF. The CDR3 DNA reads TGCAGCGTTGTACACCTCCAAGAGACCCAGTACTTC.

The V call is TRBV28, the J call TRBJ2-7; the match to TRBD1 covers 8 bases. The CDR3 length is 17 residues. The ends lost 5 bases at V and 1 base at J; junction bases unmatched: 13. The germline CDR1 and CDR2 sequences are MDHEN and SYDVKM. CDR3 in DNA: TGTGCCAGCAGTGGCCTTTCGTCCCGGACAGGGTCCTACGAGCAGTACTTC. Encoded protein: CASSGLSSRTGSYEQYF.

The rearrangement uses TRBV5-1 and TRBJ2-5, with unresolved D. Germline V lookup: CDR1 SGHRS, CDR2 YFSETQ. V shed 2 bases and J shed 4 bases, with 15 bases lying between them. This CDR3 region has 15 residues. CDR3 sequence reads: CASSFGPWGSETQYF. The CDR3 DNA sequence: TGCGCCAGCAGCTTCGGACCTTGGGGTTCAGAGACCCAGTACTTC. Full variable domain (remainder filled in from reference TRBV5-1 and TRBJ2-5): KAGVTQTPRYLIKTRGQQVTLSCSPISGHRSVSWYQQTPGQGLQFLFEYFSETQRNKGNFPGRFSGRQFSNSRSEMNVSTLELGDSALYLCASSFGPWGSETQYFGPGTRLLVL.

V and J are TRBV28 and TRBJ2-3; 14 bases map to TRBD2. Germline trimming cut 10 bases from V and 6 bases from J; bases unmatched to any gene: 6. Germline-derived CDR1 and CDR2 are MDHEN and SYDVKM. The CDR3 loop spans 14 amino acids. Here the CDR3 DNA reads TGTGCCACCCGACTAGCGGGGGGGCCCGATACGCAGTATTTT. Protein: CATRLAGGPDTQYF.

The chain carries TRBV6-1 and TRBJ2-1; 9 bases are shared with TRBD1. The CDR3 sequence is 17 residues long. CDR1 and CDR2 (germline): MNHNS, SASEGT. V lost 0 bases, J lost 4 bases, and 7 bases stayed unmatched. The DNA for the CDR3 is TGTGCCAGCAGTGAAGCGGAGGGGACAGGGATATACAATGAGCAGTTCTTC. Protein sequence: CASSEAEGTGIYNEQFF.

The chain carries TRBV29-1 and TRBJ2-3; D remains unclear. The ends were cut back, 7 bases at V and 3 bases at J, with 11 bases in the middle. The CDR3 is made up of 12 amino acids. CDR1 and CDR2 (germline): SQVTM, ANQGSEA. CDR3 sequence (DNA): TGCAGCGCGAATAATCAAACAGATACGCAGTATTTT. Residues: CSANNQTDTQYF.

The chain has TRBV12-3 or TRBV12-4 and TRBJ2-4, with D tentatively TRBD1 or TRBD2 (5 bases each). The CDR3 covers 15 residues. V was clipped by 6 bases and J by 9 bases, with 21 bases between them. CDR3 sequence (DNA): TGTGCCAGCAGGCCGGGACCGGGGCTGACAACCATTCAGTACTTC. Protein: CASRPGPGLTTIQYF.

The chain employs TRBV5-1 and TRBJ2-2; possibly TRBD1 for D (6 bases). Germline V lookup: CDR1 SGHRS, CDR2 YFSETQ. The CDR3 spans 15 residues. V dropped 1 base and J dropped 3 bases, with 10 bases sitting between them. The CDR3 spells CASSLTGKDTGELFF. The CDR3 DNA follows: TGCGCCAGCAGCTTGACAGGGAAGGACACCGGGGAGCTGTTTTTT.

The table lists this clonotype with many counts. The chain has TRBV9 and TRBJ2-7, with 10 nucleotides matching TRBD2. V lost 4 bases to trimming and J lost 6 bases; unmatched junction nucleotides: 10. This CDR3 contains 15 residues. Germline V gene lookup returns CDR1 SGDLS and CDR2 YYNGEE. The CDR3 is CASSPYLGLAVEQYF. In nucleotides, the CDR3 is TGTGCCAGCAGCCCATACCTAGGACTAGCGGTCGAGCAGTACTTC.

Many counts were recorded for this clonotype. V and J are TRBV7-2 and TRBJ1-5, with D maybe TRBD1 (5 bases). The V gene's germline CDR1 is SGHTA and CDR2 FQGNSA. The CDR3 extends over 13 amino acids. Trimming took 4 bases from V and 5 from J, leaving 9 bases between them. The CDR3 DNA follows: TGTGCCAGCAGCTACGGGGGATATCAGCCCCAGCATTTT. Its protein is CASSYGGYQPQHF.

V gene TRBV5-1 combines with J gene TRBJ2-7; D is uncertain. Germline CDR1 SGHRS, CDR2 YFSETQ. The CDR3 runs to 12 residues. V was trimmed by 2 bases and J by 5 bases, leaving 8 bases between them. CDR3 sequence reads: CASSLRANEQYF. In DNA, the CDR3 is TGCGCCAGCAGCTTACGAGCGAACGAGCAGTACTTC.